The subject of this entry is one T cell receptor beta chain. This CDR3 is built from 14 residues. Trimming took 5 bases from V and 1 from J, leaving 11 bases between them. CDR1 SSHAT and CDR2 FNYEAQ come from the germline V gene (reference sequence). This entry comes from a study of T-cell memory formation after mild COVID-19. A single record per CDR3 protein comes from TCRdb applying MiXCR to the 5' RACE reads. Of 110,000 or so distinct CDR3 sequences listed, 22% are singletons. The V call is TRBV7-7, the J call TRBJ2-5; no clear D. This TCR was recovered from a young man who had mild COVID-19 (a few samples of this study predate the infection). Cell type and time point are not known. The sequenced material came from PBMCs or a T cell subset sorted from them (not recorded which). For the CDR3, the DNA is TGTGCCAGCAGCCGTGGAGTGGGCCAAGAGACCCAGTACTTC. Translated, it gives CASSRGVGQETQYF.